Shown below are 13 T cell receptor beta chains from a single sample sequenced in a study of blood T cell repertoires in COVID-19. TCRdb keeps only in-frame clones here, not all; method: immunoSEQ multiplex PCR. The repertoire holds about 240,000 clones, with 82% as singletons. The sample consisted of peripheral blood. The receptors were sampled from a woman aged 55-70 years with active or convalescent COVID-19.

This clone was seen only a few times. This sequence joins TRBV10-2 and TRBJ2-7, with D uncertain. CDR3 length: 14 residues. Germline V CDR1 and CDR2: WSHSY, SAAADI. Trimming stripped 4 bases from V and 3 bases from J, with 13 bases between. CDR3 region: CASSGAGQLYEQYF. CDR3 bases: TGCGCCAGCAGTGGGGCAGGCCAGCTCTACGAGCAGTACTTC.

The chain's CDR3 is CASSLMGPQVYNEQFF. CDR3 bases: TGTGCCAGCAGTTTGATGGGGCCTCAAGTGTACAATGAGCAGTTCTTC. The chain links TRBV27 to TRBJ2-1; the D gene is possibly TRBD1 (5 bases). From germline, CDR1 is MNHEY and CDR2 SMNVEV (reference sequence). The CDR3 is made up of 16 amino acids. V lost 3 bases and J lost 4, with 16 bases in between.

The chain joins TRBV27 to TRBJ1-1; D gene ambiguous. The V end was cut by 5 bases, the J end by 0 bases, with 7 bases between. CDR1 is MNHEY and CDR2 is SMNVEV in the germline V gene (reference sequence). The CDR3 extends over 13 amino acids. The CDR3 coding sequence is TGTGCCAGCAGTCCCCCTCTGAACACTGAAGCTTTCTTT. Its translation is CASSPPLNTEAFF.

V usage is TRBV27 and J usage is TRBJ2-1; TRBD2 aligns across 8 bases. This CDR3 has 15 amino acids. Germline CDR1 MNHEY, CDR2 SMNVEV (reference sequence). J gave up 7 bases and V 3 bases, and 8 bases lay outside the gene matches. The CDR3 nucleotides read TGTGCCAGCAGTTTCTTCGGGGGGGTTTGGAATGAGCAGTTCTTC. Protein sequence: CASSFFGGVWNEQFF.

This sequence joins TRBV4-3 and TRBJ2-1; unclear D gene. From germline, CDR1 is LGHNA and CDR2 YSLEER. The CDR3 length is 17 residues. V lost 0 bases and J 1 base, leaving 13 bases between the germline ends. CDR3 nucleotides: TGCGCCAGCAGCCAAGAGCCAGCGACCTATTCCTACAATGAGCAGTTCTTC. Amino acid sequence: CASSQEPATYSYNEQFF.

The V call is TRBV2, the J call TRBJ2-3; TRBD2 agrees at 8 bases. J gave up 8 bases and V 3 bases, and 10 bases lay outside the gene matches. CDR1 is SNHLY, CDR2 FYNNEI, per germline. The CDR3 has 15 amino acids. CDR3 protein: CASSEGLGGVGTQYF. The CDR3 DNA reads TGTGCCAGCAGTGAGGGACTAGGGGGGGTAGGTACGCAGTATTTT.

As concerns this clone: A junction end diverges from the germline sequence, so it may reflect a read error. The chain is built from TRBV7-7 and TRBJ2-5; perhaps TRBD2 as D (6 bases). Germline V CDR1 and CDR2: SSHAT, FNYEAQ (reference sequence). This CDR3 is built from 14 residues. For the CDR3, the DNA is TGTGCTAGCAGCTTATCGGGGGTAGGGGAGACCCAGTACTTC. Its protein is CASSLSGVGETQYF.

This clone turned up a few times. This rearrangement joins TRBV27 to TRBJ1-3; TRBD1 aligns across 8 bases. Germline CDR1 and CDR2: MNHEY and SMNVEV (reference sequence). Trimming cost V 2 bases and J 4 bases; bases outside gene matches: 7. This CDR3 is 16 amino acids long. The CDR3 region is CASSLSGQGAGNTIYF. CDR3 DNA: TGTGCCAGCAGTTTAAGTGGACAGGGAGCAGGAAACACCATATATTTT.

The rearrangement uses TRBV6-5 and TRBJ1-2; no definite D call. CDR1 and CDR2 (germline): MNHEY, SVGAGI. Trimming removed 5 bases from V and 2 bases from J, with 9 bases in between. The CDR3 covers 13 residues. CDR3: CASSLDGNYGYTF. CDR3 DNA sequence: TGTGCCAGCAGTCTAGACGGAAACTATGGCTACACCTTC.

The chain uses TRBV7-9 and TRBJ1-1; 9 nucleotides match TRBD1. Per the germline V gene, CDR1 is SEHNR and CDR2 is FQNEAQ (reference sequence). V shed 6 bases and J 0 bases; nucleotides not matched to a gene: 8. This CDR3 region has 16 residues. The CDR3 region has the DNA TGTGCCAGCAGACCGGGACAGGGAAGAATGAACACTGAAGCTTTCTTT. Translation gives CASRPGQGRMNTEAFF. Full variable domain (rest looked up from reference TRBV7-9 and TRBJ1-1): DTGVSQNPRHKITKRGQNVTFRCDPISEHNRLYWYRQTLGQGPEFLTYFQNEAQLEKSRLLSDRFSAERPKGSFSTLEIQRTEQGDSAMYLCASRPGQGRMNTEAFFGQGTRLTVV.

V gene TRBV19 combines with J gene TRBJ2-6, with 11 bases aligning to TRBD2. Germline assignment: CDR1 LNHDA and CDR2 SQIVND (reference sequence). CDR3 size: 16 residues. V shed 4 bases and J 4 bases; nucleotides not matched to a gene: 3. The CDR3 loop is CASSRLAGRGANVLTF. CDR3 bases: TGTGCCAGTAGTAGACTAGCGGGGAGGGGGGCCAACGTCCTGACTTTC.

The V call is TRBV7-8, the J call TRBJ1-6; the D gene is possibly TRBD1 (5 bases). The CDR3 has 15 amino acids. The V end was cut by 5 bases, the J end by 7 bases, with 15 bases between. Germline V gene lookup returns CDR1 SGHVS and CDR2 FQNEAQ. CDR3 coding DNA: TGTGCCAGCAGCCCCTACAGGTTTGGGAATTCACCCCTCCACTTT. Translated: CASSPYRFGNSPLHF.

The chain has TRBV6-6 and TRBJ1-2, with 9 bases matching TRBD1. Germline loops: CDR1 MNHNY, CDR2 SVGAGI (reference sequence). The V gene end was trimmed by 4 bases and the J gene end by 6 bases; junction bases not matched to a gene: 6. The CDR3 runs 14 residues. CDR3 amino acids: CASSSGQGVHGYTF. The CDR3, as DNA: TGTGCCAGCAGTTCGGGACAGGGTGTTCATGGCTACACCTTC.